The 8 T cell receptor beta chains reported below all come from one sample, sequenced in a study of response to subunit inactivated influenza vaccine. TCRdb used MiXCR to reprocess the RT-PCR reads, holding one entry per CDR3 protein. Of roughly 650,000 distinct CDR3 sequences listed, 15% to 19% are singletons. Sequencing was performed on PBMCs from blood, taken roughly 12 days after vaccination. The receptors here all came from a man aged 50-60 years who received an inactivated influenza vaccine.

This chain uses TRBV7-9 with TRBJ2-1; D gene ambiguous. The V and J ends lost 5 bases and 8 bases respectively, with 10 bases between them. There are 12 residues in the CDR3. Germline CDR1 and CDR2: SEHNR and FQNEAQ (reference sequence). CDR3 sequence: CASSNQKYEQFF. As DNA, the CDR3 is TGTGCCAGCAGCAATCAAAAGTATGAGCAGTTCTTC.

The chain is built from TRBV25-1 and TRBJ1-4, with TRBD1 as a possible D gene (6 bases). With 6 bases removed from V and 2 bases from J, the gap between germline ends came to 10 bases. Germline V CDR1 and CDR2: MGHDK, SYGVNS. The CDR3 runs 14 residues. The CDR3 is CASRATGTNEKLFF. CDR3 in DNA: TGTGCCAGCAGAGCAACAGGGACTAATGAAAAACTGTTTTTT.

This clonotype appeared a few times. This chain uses TRBV2 with TRBJ2-2; 7 bases align to TRBD1. There are 15 residues in the CDR3. Looked up from germline, CDR1 is SNHLY and CDR2 is FYNNEI. Trimming cost V 6 bases and J 7 bases; bases outside gene matches: 11. CDR3 residues: CASSKTGYGGGELFF. The CDR3, as DNA: TGTGCCAGCAGCAAGACAGGGTATGGCGGCGGGGAGCTGTTTTTT.

This clonotype was counted ten times or more. The V call is TRBV5-5, the J call TRBJ2-1; 8 nucleotides line up with TRBD2. V was pared by 0 bases and J by 12 bases, with 14 bases of the junction left unmatched. The CDR3 runs 16 residues. Germline lookup yields CDR1 SGHKS and CDR2 YYEKEE (reference sequence). The DNA of the CDR3 is TGTGCCAGCAGCTTGGAAGGAGGAGCGGGGGTGACCGCGCAGTTCTTC. Encoded protein: CASSLEGGAGVTAQFF.

The chain couples TRBV11-2 to TRBJ2-1, with D hard to call. V was cut by 6 bases and J by 10 bases, with 10 bases left in between. The CDR3 sequence is 11 residues long. Germline-derived CDR1 and CDR2 are SGHAT and FQNNGV. DNA for the CDR3: TGTGCCAGCAGGGTGGGTGGCGAGCAGTTCTTC. Translation gives CASRVGGEQFF.

This clonotype was counted between two and nine times. This rearrangement joins TRBV7-9 to TRBJ2-2; D possibly matches TRBD1 or TRBD2 (6 bases each). V gave up 4 bases and J gave up 5 bases, with 11 bases separating them. Germline CDR1 is SEHNR and CDR2 is FQNEAQ (reference sequence). The length of the CDR3 is 14 residues. In DNA, the CDR3 is TGTGCCAGCAGCTCTTGGAGGGGGACCGGGGAGCTGTTTTTT. Protein product: CASSSWRGTGELFF.

The chain couples TRBV11-2 to TRBJ2-1; D may be TRBD2 (5 bases). The CDR3 has 13 residues. Trimming removed 3 bases from V and 9 bases from J, with 12 bases in between. CDR1 and CDR2 from the germline V gene are SGHAT and FQNNGV. In DNA, the CDR3 is TGTGCCAGCAGCTTGTGGAGGAGTGGTGAGCAGTTCTTC. Translated: CASSLWRSGEQFF.

This clonotype occurred a few times. This may come from a read error, since a much larger clone is one base off. The rearrangement uses TRBV12-3 or TRBV12-4 and TRBJ1-1; possible D gene TRBD1, 5 bases. This CDR3 has 14 residues. The germline V and J ends were trimmed by 10 bases and 0 bases, with 15 bases remaining between them. CDR3 sequence: CANRRRDLNTEAFF. The DNA for the CDR3 is TGTGCCAACAGGAGAAGGGACCTGAACACTGAAGCTTTCTTT.